The 15 T cell receptor beta chains in this list originate from one sample, sequenced in a study of T cell repertoires in cytomegalovirus infection. MiXCR was run by TCRdb on the reads, yielding one entry per CDR3 protein. The sample has 110,000 to 150,000 distinct CDR3 sequences, approximately 30% seen once; the top ten hold roughly 51%. No antigen has been identified for these receptors. The input for sequencing was CD8+ T cells from cultured PBMCs, taken from culture after CMV antigen stimulation. The receptors stem from a human donor in good health (CMV status not recorded). Some clones in this sample may be carry-over from other donors' samples.

J is TRBJ1-2 and V is TRBV16, with D possibly TRBD1 on 5 matching bases. V was shortened by 0 bases and J by 5 bases, with 13 bases between the two germline ends. Germline assignment: CDR1 KGHSY and CDR2 FQNENV. CDR3 length: 15 amino acids. CDR3 nucleotide sequence: TGTGCCAGCAGCCAATCTTTGGGGGTTTTTTATGGCTACACCTTC. Amino acids: CASSQSLGVFYGYTF.

The DNA for the CDR3 is TGCGCCAGCAGCGGATCACAGGGGGGACAGGAAAAACTGTTTTTT. It is translated as CASSGSQGGQEKLFF. The chain couples TRBV4-1 to TRBJ1-4; TRBD1 matches 8 bases. The germline CDR1 and CDR2 sequences are MGHRA and YSYEKL. The trim removed 5 bases at V and 8 bases at J, leaving 10 bases unmatched. The CDR3 totals 15 residues.

CDR3 nucleotide sequence: TGTGCCATCAGAGAGACAGGGGACCCCAACACTGAAGCTTTCTTT. It codes for CAIRETGDPNTEAFF. The chain uses TRBV10-3 and TRBJ1-1, with 8 bases that match TRBD1. The CDR3 sequence is 15 residues long. Trimming removed 6 bases from V and 2 bases from J; junction bases left unmatched: 8. Germline V gene data show CDR1 as ENHRY and CDR2 as SYGVKD.

J is TRBJ2-2 and V is TRBV27; D is undetermined. The CDR3 runs to 13 residues. Trimming took off 6 bases at V and 7 bases at J, with 12 bases between the two ends. Germline loops: CDR1 MNHEY, CDR2 SMNVEV (reference sequence). CDR3 in DNA: TGTGCCAGCAGCCTCGTGGGTGGCGGGGAGCTGTTTTTT. It is translated as CASSLVGGGELFF.

This clonotype occurred a few times. The chain is built from TRBV6-6 and TRBJ2-1, with 11 bases that match TRBD2. The CDR3 spans 16 residues. Losses at the gene ends were 3 bases for V and 6 bases for J; bases not matched to a gene: 7. Germline CDR1 is MNHNY and CDR2 is SVGAGI (reference sequence). CDR3 nucleotides: TGTGCCAGCAGTTATTTAGCGGGGGGGCCTCTCAATGAGCAGTTCTTC. Its translation: CASSYLAGGPLNEQFF.

This clonotype was picked up a small number of times. The chain links TRBV12-3 or TRBV12-4 to TRBJ1-5; maybe TRBD1 (6 bases). V lost 2 bases to trimming and J lost 5 bases, with 13 bases between them. CDR3 length: 15 residues. The CDR3 DNA reads TGTGCCAGCAGTTTAAGATCGGGGGGGCATCAGCCCCAGCATTTT. Translated, it gives CASSLRSGGHQPQHF.

This clonotype came up a few times. The rearrangement joins TRBV6-6 to TRBJ2-1; the D gene is possibly TRBD2 (5 bases). CDR3 length: 14 residues. CDR1 and CDR2 (germline): MNHNY, SVGAGI (reference sequence). Trimming removed 3 bases at V and 8 bases at J, with 14 bases between. CDR3 residues: CASSYTQGLYEQFF. CDR3 DNA sequence: TGTGCCAGCAGTTATACGCAAGGACTTTATGAGCAGTTCTTC.

Ten or more counts support this clonotype. The chain carries TRBV7-8 and TRBJ1-2; no definite D call. This CDR3 is built from 15 residues. From germline, CDR1 is SGHVS and CDR2 FQNEAQ. The V and J ends lost 1 base and 0 bases respectively, with 9 bases between them. The CDR3 DNA reads TGTGCCAGCAGCTTAGATATACCCTCTAACTATGGCTACACCTTC. Protein sequence: CASSLDIPSNYGYTF.

The V call is TRBV4-1, the J call TRBJ2-3, with D uncertain. The V end lost 3 bases, the J end lost 3 bases, and 10 bases lay between the germline ends. The CDR3 has 14 amino acids. Germline V gene data show CDR1 as MGHRA and CDR2 as YSYEKL. The DNA of the CDR3 is TGCGCCAGCAGCCAGTCAGACTTGACAGATACGCAGTATTTT. Protein sequence: CASSQSDLTDTQYF.

This clonotype turned up a few times. The CDR3 DNA reads TGTGCCAGCAGGGAGTACGGAGCTTTCTTT. Its protein is CASREYGAFF. The chain joins TRBV6-1 to TRBJ1-1, with D uncertain. The V gene's germline CDR1 is MNHNS and CDR2 SASEGT. The CDR3 runs to 10 residues. Trimming shortened V by 6 bases and J by 10 bases, and 9 bases separated the two germline ends.

This clonotype was counted at least ten times. This chain connects TRBV7-2 to TRBJ2-1; 7 bases align to TRBD1. The junction had 8 bases not matched to a gene; V was cut back by 5 bases and J by 7 bases. The CDR3 has 14 amino acids. Germline CDR1 reads SGHTA; CDR2 reads FQGNSA. This chain's CDR3 is CASSIDRVVNEQFF. The CDR3 DNA reads as TGTGCCAGCAGCATTGACAGGGTGGTGAATGAGCAGTTCTTC.

The chain employs TRBV11-3 and TRBJ2-5, with 8 bases that match TRBD2. CDR3 length equals 16 residues. Germline V gene lookup returns CDR1 SGHNT and CDR2 YENEEA. V was clipped by 0 bases and J by 3 bases; unmatched bases: 6. The CDR3 sequence: CASSLDYERGKETQYF. CDR3 nucleotides: TGTGCCAGCAGCTTAGATTATGAGCGGGGGAAAGAGACCCAGTACTTC. The full variable domain, with the rest looked up from reference TRBV11-3 and TRBJ2-5, is EAGVVQSPRYKIIEKKQPVAFWCNPISGHNTLYWYLQNLGQGPELLIRYENEEAVDDSQLPKDRFSAERLKGVDSTLKIQPAELGDSAVYLCASSLDYERGKETQYFGPGTRLLVL.

This chain connects TRBV7-2 to TRBJ2-2; tentatively, D is TRBD1 or TRBD2 (5 bases each). The ends were cut back, 3 bases at V and 2 bases at J, with 13 bases in the middle. CDR1 SGHTA and CDR2 FQGNSA come from the germline V gene. The CDR3 is 16 residues long. The CDR3 protein is CASSLWGISNTGELFF. For the CDR3, the DNA is TGTGCCAGCAGCTTGTGGGGGATCTCAAACACCGGGGAGCTGTTTTTT.

In its sample, this clonotype was seen a few times. The rearrangement uses TRBV7-9 and TRBJ1-1; D uncertain. V gave up 8 bases and J gave up 1 base, with 8 bases separating them. The CDR3 is 12 amino acids. Germline values: CDR1 SEHNR, CDR2 FQNEAQ (reference sequence). This chain's CDR3 is CASFVGNTEAFF. The CDR3 DNA is TGTGCCAGCTTTGTTGGGAACACTGAAGCTTTCTTT.

This clonotype has ten or more counts. The V gene is TRBV7-9, the J gene TRBJ2-7, with a weak D call TRBD2 (6 bases). The V end was cut by 5 bases, the J end by 6 bases, with 20 bases between. The CDR3 length is 15 residues. CDR1 and CDR2 from the germline V gene are SEHNR and FQNEAQ (reference sequence). The CDR3 sequence is CASSHTREEGPEQYF. For the CDR3, the DNA is TGTGCCAGCAGCCATACCAGGGAGGAGGGTCCCGAGCAGTACTTC. Together with reference TRBV7-9 and TRBJ2-7, the CDR3 gives the full variable domain: DTGVSQNPRHKITKRGQNVTFRCDPISEHNRLYWYRQTLGQGPEFLTYFQNEAQLEKSRLLSDRFSAERPKGSFSTLEIQRTEQGDSAMYLCASSHTREEGPEQYFGPGTRLTVT.